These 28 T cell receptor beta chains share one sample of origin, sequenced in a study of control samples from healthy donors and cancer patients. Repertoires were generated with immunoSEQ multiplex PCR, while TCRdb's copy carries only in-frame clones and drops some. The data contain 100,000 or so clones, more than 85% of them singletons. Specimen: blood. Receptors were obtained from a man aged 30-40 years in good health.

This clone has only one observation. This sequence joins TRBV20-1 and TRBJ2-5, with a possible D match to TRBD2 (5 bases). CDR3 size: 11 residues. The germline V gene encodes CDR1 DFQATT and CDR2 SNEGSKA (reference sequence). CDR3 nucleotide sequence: TGCTCCCAGCGGCGCGTGGAGACCCAGTACTTC. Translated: CSQRRVETQYF.

CDR3 in DNA: TGTGCCAGCAGTGATCCGGGACAGGGGGCCCAGCCCCAGCATTTT. Protein: CASSDPGQGAQPQHF. This sequence joins TRBV6-6 and TRBJ1-5; 12 bases agree with TRBD1. J lost 7 bases, V lost 5 bases, and 6 bases had no gene match. Looked up from germline, CDR1 is MNHNY and CDR2 is SVGAGI (reference sequence). The CDR3 covers 15 residues.

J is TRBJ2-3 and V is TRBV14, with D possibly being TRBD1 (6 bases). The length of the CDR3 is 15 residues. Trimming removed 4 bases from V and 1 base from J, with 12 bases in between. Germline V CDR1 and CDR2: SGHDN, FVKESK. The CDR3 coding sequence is TGTGCCAGCAGCCCCCGGACAGCACGCACAGATACGCAGTATTTT. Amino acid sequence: CASSPRTARTDTQYF.

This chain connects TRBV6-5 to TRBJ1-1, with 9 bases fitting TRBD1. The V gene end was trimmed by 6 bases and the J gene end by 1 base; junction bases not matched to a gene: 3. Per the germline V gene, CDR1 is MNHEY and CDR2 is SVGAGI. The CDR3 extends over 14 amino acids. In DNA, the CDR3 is TGTGCCAGCAGATTGGGACAGGGGAACACTGAAGCTTTCTTT. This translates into CASRLGQGNTEAFF.

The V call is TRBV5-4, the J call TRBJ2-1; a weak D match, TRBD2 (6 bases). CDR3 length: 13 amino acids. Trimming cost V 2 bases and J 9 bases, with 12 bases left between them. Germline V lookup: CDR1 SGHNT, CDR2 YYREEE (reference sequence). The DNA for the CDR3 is TGTGCCAGCAGCTTCGGAGGGTCAGGTGAGCAGTTCTTC. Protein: CASSFGGSGEQFF.

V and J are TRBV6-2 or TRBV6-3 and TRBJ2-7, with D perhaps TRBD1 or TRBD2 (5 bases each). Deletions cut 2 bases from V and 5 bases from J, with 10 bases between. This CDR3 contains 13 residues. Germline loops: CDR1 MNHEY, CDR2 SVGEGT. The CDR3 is CASSYGGVHEQYF. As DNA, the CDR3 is TGTGCCAGCAGTTACGGGGGAGTCCACGAGCAGTACTTC.

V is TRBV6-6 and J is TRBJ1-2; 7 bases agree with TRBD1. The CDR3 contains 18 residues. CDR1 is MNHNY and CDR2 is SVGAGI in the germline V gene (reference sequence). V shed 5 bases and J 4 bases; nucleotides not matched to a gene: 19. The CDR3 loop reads CASSHGDSGRARVYGYTF. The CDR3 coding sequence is TGTGCCAGCAGTCACGGGGACAGCGGTCGGGCGCGAGTCTATGGCTACACCTTC.

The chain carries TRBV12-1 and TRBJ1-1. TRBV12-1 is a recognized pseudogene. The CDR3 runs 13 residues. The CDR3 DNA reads TGTGCCAGCAGCTTTGAGGGTAGCACTGAAGCTTTCTTT. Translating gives CASSFEGSTEAFF.

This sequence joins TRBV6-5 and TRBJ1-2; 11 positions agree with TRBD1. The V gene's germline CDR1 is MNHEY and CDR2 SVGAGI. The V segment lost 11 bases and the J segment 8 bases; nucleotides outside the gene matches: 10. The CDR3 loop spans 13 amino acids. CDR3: CAARTGGAGGYTF. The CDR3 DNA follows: TGTGCCGCCCGGACAGGGGGCGCGGGGGGCTACACCTTC.

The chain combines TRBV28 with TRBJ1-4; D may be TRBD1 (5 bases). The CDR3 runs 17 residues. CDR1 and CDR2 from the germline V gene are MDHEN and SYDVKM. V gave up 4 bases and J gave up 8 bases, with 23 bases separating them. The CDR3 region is CASSSSTAAGFREKLFF. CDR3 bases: TGTGCCAGCAGTTCATCGACCGCGGCAGGGTTTCGGGAAAAACTGTTTTTT.

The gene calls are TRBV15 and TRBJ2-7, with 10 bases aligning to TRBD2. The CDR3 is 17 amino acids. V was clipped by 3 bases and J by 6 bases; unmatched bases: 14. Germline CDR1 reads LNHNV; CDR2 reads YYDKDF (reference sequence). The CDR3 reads CATSRGTGASGSFEQYF. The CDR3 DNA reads TGTGCCACCAGCAGGGGAACCGGGGCTAGCGGGAGCTTCGAGCAGTACTTC.

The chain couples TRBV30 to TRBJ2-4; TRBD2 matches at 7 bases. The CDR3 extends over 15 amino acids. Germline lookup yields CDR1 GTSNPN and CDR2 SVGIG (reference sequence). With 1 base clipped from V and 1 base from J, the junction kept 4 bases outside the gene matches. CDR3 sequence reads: CAWSGGGLAKNIQYF. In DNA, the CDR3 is TGTGCCTGGAGTGGGGGGGGTCTTGCCAAAAACATTCAGTACTTC.

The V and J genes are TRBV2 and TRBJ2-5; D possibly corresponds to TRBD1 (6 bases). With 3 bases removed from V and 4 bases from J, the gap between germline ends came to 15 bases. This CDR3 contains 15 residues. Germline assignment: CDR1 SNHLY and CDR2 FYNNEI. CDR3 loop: CASSEDSPLSETQYF. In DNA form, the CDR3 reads TGTGCCAGCAGTGAGGACAGTCCCCTGTCAGAGACCCAGTACTTC.

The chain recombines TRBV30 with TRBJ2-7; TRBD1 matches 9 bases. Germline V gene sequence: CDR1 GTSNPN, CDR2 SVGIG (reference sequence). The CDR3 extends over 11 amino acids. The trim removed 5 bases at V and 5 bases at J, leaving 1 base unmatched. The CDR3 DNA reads TGTGCCTGGGACAGGGGGAACGAGCAGTACGTC. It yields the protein CAWDRGNEQYV.

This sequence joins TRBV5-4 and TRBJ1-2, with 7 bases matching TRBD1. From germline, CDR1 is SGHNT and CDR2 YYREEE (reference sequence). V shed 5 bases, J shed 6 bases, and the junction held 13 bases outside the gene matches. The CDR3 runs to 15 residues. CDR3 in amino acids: CASRAIDRVADGYTF. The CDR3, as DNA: TGTGCCAGCAGGGCGATTGACAGGGTAGCGGATGGCTACACCTTC. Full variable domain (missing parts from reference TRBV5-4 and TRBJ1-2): ETGVTQSPTHLIKTRGQQVTLRCSSQSGHNTVSWYQQALGQGPQFIFQYYREEENGRGNFPPRFSGLQFPNYSSELNVNALELDDSALYLCASRAIDRVADGYTFGSGTRLTVV.

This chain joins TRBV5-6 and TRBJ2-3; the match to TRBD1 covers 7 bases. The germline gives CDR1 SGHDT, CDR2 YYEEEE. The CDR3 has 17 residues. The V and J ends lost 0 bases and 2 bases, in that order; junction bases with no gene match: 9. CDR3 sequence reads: CASSLVPRQGTTDTQYF. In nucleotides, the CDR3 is TGTGCCAGCAGCTTGGTGCCCCGACAGGGAACCACAGATACGCAGTATTTT.

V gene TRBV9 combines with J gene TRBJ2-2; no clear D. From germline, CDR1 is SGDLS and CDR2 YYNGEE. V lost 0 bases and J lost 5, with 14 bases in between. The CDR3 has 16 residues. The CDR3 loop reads CASSVGTNLGTGELFF. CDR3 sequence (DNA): TGTGCCAGCAGCGTAGGCACCAACTTGGGGACCGGGGAGCTGTTTTTT.

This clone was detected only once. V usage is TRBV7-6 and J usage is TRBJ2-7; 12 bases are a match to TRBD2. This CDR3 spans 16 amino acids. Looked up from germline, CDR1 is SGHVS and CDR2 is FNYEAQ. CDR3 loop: CAATLLAGGRSYEQYF. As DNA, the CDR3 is TGTGCAGCAACCTTACTAGCGGGAGGCCGGTCCTACGAGCAGTACTTC.

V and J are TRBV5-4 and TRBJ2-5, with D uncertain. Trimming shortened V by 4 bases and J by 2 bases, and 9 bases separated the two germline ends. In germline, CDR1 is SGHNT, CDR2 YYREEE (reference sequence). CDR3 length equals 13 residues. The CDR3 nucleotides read TGTGCCAGCAGCCTCGACCTACAAGAGACCCAGTACTTC. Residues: CASSLDLQETQYF.

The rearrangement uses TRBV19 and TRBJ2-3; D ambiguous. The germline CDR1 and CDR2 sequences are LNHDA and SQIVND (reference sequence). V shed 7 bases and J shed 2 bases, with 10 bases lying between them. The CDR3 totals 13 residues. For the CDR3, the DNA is TGTGCCAGTAACCCCCACAACACAGATACGCAGTATTTT. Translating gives CASNPHNTDTQYF.

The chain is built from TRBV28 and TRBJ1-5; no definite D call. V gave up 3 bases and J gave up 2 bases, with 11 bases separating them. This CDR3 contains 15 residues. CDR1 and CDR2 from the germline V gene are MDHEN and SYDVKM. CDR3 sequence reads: CASSFAGSGNQPQHF. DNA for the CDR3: TGTGCCAGCAGTTTTGCGGGGTCAGGCAATCAGCCCCAGCATTTT.

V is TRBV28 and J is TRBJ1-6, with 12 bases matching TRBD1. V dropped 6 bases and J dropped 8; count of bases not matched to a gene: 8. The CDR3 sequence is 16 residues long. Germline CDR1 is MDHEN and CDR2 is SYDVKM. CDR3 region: CASRGPGQGADSPLHF. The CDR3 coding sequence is TGTGCCAGCAGAGGTCCGGGACAGGGGGCAGATTCACCCCTCCACTTT.

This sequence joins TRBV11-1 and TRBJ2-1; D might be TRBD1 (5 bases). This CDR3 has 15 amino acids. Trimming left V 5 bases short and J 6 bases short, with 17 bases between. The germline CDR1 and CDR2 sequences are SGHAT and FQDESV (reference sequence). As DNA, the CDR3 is TGTGCCAGCAGCCGGCGGTACGCCCAGGGCAATGAGCAGTTCTTC. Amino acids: CASSRRYAQGNEQFF.

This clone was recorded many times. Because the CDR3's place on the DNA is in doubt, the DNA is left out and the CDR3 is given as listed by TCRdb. The CDR3 spells CASSSSGPIGYEQYF. The chain carries TRBV6-9 and TRBJ2-7. The length of the CDR3 is 15 amino acids, counting both ends. Germline V gene lookup returns CDR1 MNHGY and CDR2 SVAAGI.

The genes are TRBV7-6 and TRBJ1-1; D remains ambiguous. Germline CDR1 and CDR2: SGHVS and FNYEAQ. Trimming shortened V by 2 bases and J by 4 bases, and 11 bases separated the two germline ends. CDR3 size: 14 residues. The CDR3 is CASSLISEGTEAFF. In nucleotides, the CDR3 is TGTGCCAGCAGCTTAATTTCGGAGGGCACTGAAGCTTTCTTT.

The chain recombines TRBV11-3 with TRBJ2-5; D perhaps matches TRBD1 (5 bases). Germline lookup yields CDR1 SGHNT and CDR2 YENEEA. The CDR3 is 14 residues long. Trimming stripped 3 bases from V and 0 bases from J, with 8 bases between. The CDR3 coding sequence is TGTGCCAGCAGCTTGGGGCAGGACCAAGAGACCCAGTACTTC. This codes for CASSLGQDQETQYF.

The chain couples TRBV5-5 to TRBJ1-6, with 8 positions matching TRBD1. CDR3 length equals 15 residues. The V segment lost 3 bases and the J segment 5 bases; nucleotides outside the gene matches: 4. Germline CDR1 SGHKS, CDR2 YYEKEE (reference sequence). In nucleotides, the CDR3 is TGTGCCAGCAGCTGGGTGACAGGGGATAATTCACCCCTCCACTTT. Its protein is CASSWVTGDNSPLHF.

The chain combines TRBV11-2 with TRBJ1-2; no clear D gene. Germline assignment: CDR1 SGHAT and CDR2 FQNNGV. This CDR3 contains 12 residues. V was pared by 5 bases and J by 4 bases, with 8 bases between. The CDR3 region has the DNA TGTGCCAGCAGCGAATACACCTATGGCTACACCTTC. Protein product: CASSEYTYGYTF.